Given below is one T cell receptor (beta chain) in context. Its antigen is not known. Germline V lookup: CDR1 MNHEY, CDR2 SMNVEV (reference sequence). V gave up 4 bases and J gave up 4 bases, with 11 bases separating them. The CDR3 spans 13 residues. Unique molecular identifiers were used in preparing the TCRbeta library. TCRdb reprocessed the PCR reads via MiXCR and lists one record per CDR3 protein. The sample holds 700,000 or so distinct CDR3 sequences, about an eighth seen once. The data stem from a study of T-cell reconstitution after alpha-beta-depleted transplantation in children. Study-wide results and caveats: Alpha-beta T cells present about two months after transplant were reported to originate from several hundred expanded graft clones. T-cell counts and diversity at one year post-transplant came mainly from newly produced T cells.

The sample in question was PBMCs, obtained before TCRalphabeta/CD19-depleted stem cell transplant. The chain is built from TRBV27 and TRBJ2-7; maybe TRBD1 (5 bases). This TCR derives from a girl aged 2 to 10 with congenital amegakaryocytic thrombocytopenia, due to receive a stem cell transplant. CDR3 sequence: CASSSQVGYEQYF. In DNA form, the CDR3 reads TGTGCCAGCAGTTCACAGGTGGGGTACGAGCAGTACTTC.